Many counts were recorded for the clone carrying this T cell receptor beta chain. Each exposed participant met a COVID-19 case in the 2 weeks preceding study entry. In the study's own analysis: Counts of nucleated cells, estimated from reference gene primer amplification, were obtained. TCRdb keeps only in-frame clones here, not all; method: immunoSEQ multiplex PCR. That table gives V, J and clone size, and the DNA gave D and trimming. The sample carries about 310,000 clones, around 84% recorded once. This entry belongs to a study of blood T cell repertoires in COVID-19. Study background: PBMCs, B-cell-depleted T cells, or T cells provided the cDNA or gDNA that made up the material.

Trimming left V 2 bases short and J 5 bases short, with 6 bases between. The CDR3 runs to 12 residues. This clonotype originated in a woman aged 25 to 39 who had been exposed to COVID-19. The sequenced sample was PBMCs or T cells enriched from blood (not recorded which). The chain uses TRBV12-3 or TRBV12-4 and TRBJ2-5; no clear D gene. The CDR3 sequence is CASSLLFETQYF. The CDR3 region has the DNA TGTGCCAGCAGTTTACTGTTCGAGACCCAGTACTTC.